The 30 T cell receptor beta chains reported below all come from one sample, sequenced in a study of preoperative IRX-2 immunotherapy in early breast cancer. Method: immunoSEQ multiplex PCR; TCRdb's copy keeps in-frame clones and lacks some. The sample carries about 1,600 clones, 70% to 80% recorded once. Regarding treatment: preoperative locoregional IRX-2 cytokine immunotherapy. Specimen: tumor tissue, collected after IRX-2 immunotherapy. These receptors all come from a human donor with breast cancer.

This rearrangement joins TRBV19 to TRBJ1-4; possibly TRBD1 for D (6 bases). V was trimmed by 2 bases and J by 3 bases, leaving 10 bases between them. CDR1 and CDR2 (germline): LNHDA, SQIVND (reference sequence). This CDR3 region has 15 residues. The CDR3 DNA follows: TGTGCCAGTAGTATATTGGGACAACCTAATGAAAAACTGTTTTTT. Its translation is CASSILGQPNEKLFF.

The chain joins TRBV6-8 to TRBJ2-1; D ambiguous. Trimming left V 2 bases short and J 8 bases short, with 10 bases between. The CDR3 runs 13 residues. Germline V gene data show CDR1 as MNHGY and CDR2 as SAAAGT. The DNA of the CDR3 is TGTGCCAGCAGTTACCTCGACTGGCATGAGCAGTTCTTC. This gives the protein CASSYLDWHEQFF.

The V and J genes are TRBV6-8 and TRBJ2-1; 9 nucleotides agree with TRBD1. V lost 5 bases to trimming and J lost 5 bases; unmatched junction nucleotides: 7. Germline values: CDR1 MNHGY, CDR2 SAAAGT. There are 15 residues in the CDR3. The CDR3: CASSPSGTGNNEQFF. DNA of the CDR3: TGTGCCAGCAGTCCCTCCGGGACAGGGAACAATGAGCAGTTCTTC.

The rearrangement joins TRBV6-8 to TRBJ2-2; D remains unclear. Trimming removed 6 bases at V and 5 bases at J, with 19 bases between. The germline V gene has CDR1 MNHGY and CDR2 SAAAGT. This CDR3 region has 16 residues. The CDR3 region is CASSVTLTEFTGELFF. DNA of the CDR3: TGTGCCAGCAGCGTTACCTTGACGGAATTTACCGGGGAGCTGTTTTTT.

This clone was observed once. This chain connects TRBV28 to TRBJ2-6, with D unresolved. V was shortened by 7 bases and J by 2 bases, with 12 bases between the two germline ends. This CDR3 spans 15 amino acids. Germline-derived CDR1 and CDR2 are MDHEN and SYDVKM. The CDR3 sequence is CASTTPYPGANVLTF. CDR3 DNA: TGTGCCAGCACCACCCCCTACCCTGGGGCCAACGTCCTGACTTTC.

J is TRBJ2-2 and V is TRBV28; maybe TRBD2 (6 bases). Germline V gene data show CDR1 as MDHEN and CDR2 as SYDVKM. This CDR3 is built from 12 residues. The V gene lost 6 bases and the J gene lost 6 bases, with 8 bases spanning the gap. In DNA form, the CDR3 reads TGTGCCAGCAGGCGGGGTGCCGGGGAGCTGTTTTTT. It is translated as CASRRGAGELFF.

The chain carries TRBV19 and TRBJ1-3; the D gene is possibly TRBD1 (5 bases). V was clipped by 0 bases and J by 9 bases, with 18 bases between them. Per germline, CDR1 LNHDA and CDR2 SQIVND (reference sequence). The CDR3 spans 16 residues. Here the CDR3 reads CASSIEGGRSSSTIYF. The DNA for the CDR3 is TGTGCCAGTAGTATAGAGGGGGGACGGAGCTCGAGCACCATATATTTT.

The CDR3 DNA follows: TGTGCCAGCAGCCAAACGGCCTGGACAGGGGGGCGCAATGAGCAGTTCTTC. Residues: CASSQTAWTGGRNEQFF. The chain is built from TRBV7-7 and TRBJ2-1, with TRBD1 identical over 10 bases. With V trimmed by 5 bases and J by 6 bases, 13 bases remained unmatched. The CDR3 loop spans 17 amino acids. Germline V gives CDR1 SSHAT, CDR2 FNYEAQ (reference sequence).

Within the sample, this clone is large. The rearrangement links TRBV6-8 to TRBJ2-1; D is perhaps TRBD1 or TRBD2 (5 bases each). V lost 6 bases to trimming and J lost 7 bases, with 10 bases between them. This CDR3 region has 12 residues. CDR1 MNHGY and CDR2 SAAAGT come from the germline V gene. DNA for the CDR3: TGTGCCAGCAGAGGGACCAGGAATGAGCAGTTCTTC. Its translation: CASRGTRNEQFF.

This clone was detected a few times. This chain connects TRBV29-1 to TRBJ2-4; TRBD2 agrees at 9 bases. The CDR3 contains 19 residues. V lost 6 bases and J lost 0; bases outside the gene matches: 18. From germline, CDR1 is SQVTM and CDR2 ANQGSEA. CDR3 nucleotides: TGCAGCGTCGGAGTGGGGGGTAGAATAGCGGGAGTAGCCAAAAACATTCAGTACTTC. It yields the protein CSVGVGGRIAGVAKNIQYF.

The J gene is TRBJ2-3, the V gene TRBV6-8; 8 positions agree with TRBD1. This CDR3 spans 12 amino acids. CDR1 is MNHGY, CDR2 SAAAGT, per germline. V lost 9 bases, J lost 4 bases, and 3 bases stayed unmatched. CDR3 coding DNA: TGTGCCAGTGAACAGGGGGCAGATACGCAGTATTTT. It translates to CASEQGADTQYF.

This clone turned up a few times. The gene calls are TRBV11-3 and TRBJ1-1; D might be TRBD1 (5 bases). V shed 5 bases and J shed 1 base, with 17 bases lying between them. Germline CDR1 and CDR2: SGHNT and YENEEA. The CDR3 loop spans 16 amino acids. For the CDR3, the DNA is TGTGCCAGCAGCCAGCAAATTGGGGGGACGAACACTGAAGCTTTCTTT. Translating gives CASSQQIGGTNTEAFF. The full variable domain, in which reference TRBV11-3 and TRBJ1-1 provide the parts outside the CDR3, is EAGVVQSPRYKIIEKKQPVAFWCNPISGHNTLYWYLQNLGQGPELLIRYENEEAVDDSQLPKDRFSAERLKGVDSTLKIQPAELGDSAVYLCASSQQIGGTNTEAFFGQGTRLTVV.

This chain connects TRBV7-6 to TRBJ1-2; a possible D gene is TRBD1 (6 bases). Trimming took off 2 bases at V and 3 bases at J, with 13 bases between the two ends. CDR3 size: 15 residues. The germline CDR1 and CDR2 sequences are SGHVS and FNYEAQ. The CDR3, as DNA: TGTGCCAGCAGCTTATTGGAGGGGGTGGACTATGGCTACACCTTC. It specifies CASSLLEGVDYGYTF.

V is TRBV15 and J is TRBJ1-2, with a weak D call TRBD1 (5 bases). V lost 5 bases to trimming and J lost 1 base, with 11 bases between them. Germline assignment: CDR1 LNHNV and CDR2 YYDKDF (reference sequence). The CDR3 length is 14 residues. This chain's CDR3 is CATSRQFDNYGYTF. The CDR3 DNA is TGTGCCACCAGCCGACAGTTTGATAACTATGGCTACACCTTC.

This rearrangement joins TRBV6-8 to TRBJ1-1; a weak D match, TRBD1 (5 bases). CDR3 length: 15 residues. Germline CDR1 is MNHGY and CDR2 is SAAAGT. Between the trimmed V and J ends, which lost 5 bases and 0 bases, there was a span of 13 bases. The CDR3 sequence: CASSESRQLNTEAFF. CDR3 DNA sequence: TGTGCCAGCAGTGAGTCCCGACAGTTGAACACTGAAGCTTTCTTT.

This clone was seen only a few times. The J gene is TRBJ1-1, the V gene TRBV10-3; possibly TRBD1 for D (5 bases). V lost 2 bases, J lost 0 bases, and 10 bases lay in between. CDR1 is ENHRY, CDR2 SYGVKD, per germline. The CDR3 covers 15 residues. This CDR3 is CAISERGTVNTEAFF. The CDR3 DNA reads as TGTGCCATCAGTGAGCGAGGGACGGTGAACACTGAAGCTTTCTTT.

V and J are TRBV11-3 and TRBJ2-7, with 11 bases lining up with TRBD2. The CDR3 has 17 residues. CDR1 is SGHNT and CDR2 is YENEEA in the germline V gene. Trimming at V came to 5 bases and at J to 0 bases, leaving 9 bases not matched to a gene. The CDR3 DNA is TGTGCCAGCAGCCTCCGGACTAGCGGGCGGAGCTCCTACGAGCAGTACTTC. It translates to CASSLRTSGRSSYEQYF.

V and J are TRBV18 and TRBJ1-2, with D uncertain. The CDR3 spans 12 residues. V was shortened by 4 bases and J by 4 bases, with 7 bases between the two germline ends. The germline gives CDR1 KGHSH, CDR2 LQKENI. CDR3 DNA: TGTGCCAGCTCACAAGAGACCTATGGCTACACCTTC. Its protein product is CASSQETYGYTF. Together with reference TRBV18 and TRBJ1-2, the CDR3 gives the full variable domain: NAGVMQNPRHLVRRRGQEARLRCSPMKGHSHVYWYRQLPEEGLKFMVYLQKENIIDESGMPKERFSAEFPKEGPSILRIQQVVRGDSAAYFCASSQETYGYTFGSGTRLTVV.

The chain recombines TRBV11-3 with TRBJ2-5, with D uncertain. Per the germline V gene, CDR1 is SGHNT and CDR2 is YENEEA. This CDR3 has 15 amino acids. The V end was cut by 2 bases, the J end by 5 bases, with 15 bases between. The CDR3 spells CASSLQGPRSETQYF. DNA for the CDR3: TGTGCCAGCAGCTTACAAGGACCCAGGAGTGAGACCCAGTACTTC.

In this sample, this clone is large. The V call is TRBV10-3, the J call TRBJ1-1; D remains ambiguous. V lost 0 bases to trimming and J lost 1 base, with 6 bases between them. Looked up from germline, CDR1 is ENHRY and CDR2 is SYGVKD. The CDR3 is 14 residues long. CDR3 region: CAISESRTNTEAFF. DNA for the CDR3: TGTGCCATCAGTGAGTCCCGGACGAACACTGAAGCTTTCTTT.

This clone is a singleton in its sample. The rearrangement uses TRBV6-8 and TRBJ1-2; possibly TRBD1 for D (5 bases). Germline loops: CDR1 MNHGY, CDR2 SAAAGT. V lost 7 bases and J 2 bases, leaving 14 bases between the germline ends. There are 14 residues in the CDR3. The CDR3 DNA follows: TGTGCCAGCAAAATTGGGCAGGGAAACTATGGCTACACCTTC. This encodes CASKIGQGNYGYTF.

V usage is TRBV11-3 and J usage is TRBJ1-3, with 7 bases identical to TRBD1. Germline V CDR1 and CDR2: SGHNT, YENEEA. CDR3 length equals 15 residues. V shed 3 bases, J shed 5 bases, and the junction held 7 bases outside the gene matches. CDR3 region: CASSFTGDSRNTIYF. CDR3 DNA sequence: TGTGCCAGCAGCTTTACAGGGGATTCCAGAAACACCATATATTTT.

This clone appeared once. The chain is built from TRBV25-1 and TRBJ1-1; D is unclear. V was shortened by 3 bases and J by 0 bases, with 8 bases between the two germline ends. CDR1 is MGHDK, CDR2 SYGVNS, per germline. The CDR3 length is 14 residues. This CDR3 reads CASSEISVNTEAFF. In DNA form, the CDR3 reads TGTGCCAGCAGTGAGATATCTGTGAACACTGAAGCTTTCTTT.

Here the CDR3 DNA reads TGTGCCACTCTTAAACAGGGGGCTGCAACTAATGAAAAACTGTTTTTT. It translates to CATLKQGAATNEKLFF. The rearrangement uses TRBV12-2 and TRBJ1-4; the table calls TRBD1, which could not be checked here. TRBV12-2 is noted as a pseudogene. The CDR3 spans 16 residues.

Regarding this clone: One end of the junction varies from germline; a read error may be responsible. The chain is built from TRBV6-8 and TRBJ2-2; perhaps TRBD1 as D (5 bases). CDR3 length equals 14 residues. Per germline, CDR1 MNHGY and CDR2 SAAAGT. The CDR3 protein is CAISGFLGAGELFF. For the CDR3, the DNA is TGTGCCATCAGTGGATTTTTAGGGGCCGGGGAGCTGTTTTTT.

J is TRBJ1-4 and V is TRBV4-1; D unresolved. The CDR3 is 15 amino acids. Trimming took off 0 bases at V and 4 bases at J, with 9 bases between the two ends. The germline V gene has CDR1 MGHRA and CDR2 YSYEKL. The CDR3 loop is CASSQDPRNNEKLFF. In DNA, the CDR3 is TGCGCCAGCAGCCAAGATCCTCGCAATAATGAAAAACTGTTTTTT.

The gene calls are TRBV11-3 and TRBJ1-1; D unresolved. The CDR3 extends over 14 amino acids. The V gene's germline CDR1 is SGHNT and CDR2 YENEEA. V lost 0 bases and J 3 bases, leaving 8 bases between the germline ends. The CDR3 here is CASSLDLPDTEAFF. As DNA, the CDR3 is TGTGCCAGCAGCTTAGATCTTCCCGACACTGAAGCTTTCTTT.

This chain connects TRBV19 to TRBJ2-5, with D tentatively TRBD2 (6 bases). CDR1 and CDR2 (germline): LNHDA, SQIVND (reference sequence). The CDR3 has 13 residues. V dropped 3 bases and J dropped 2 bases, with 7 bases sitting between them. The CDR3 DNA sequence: TGTGCCAGTAGTATTGGGACTCAAGAGACCCAGTACTTC. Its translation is CASSIGTQETQYF.

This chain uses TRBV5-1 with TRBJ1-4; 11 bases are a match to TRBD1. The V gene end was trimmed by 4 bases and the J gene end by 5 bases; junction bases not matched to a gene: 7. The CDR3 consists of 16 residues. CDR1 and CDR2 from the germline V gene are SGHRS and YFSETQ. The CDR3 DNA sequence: TGCGCCAGCAGCGCCGGACAGGGGGCGAGGAATGAAAAACTGTTTTTT. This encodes CASSAGQGARNEKLFF. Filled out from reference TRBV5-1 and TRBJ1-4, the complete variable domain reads KAGVTQTPRYLIKTRGQQVTLSCSPISGHRSVSWYQQTPGQGLQFLFEYFSETQRNKGNFPGRFSGRQFSNSRSEMNVSTLELGDSALYLCASSAGQGARNEKLFFGSGTQLSVL.

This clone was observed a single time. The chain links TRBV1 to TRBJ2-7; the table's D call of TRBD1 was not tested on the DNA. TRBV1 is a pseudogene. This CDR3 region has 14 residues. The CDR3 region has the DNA TGCACCAGCAGAACCCGACAGGGCCCCTACGAGCAGTACGTC. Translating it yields CTSRTRQGPYEQYV.